What follows describes a single TCR beta chain. Its antigen is as yet unknown. The data belong to a study of neoadjuvant nivolumab and ipilimumab in lung cancer. Study outcomes and limitations: Pathologic regression was not significantly tied to TCR clonality. Pretherapy blood TCR richness correlated positively with resected tumor richness. Compared with tumor-adjacent uninvolved lung, resected tumors showed greater richness and clonality. Only two of four nivolumab-treated tumors gained richness and clonality by surgery.

The data were produced by immunoSEQ multiplex PCR, yet TCRdb's version contains in-frame clones alone and is incomplete. The sample records 7,000 to 8,500 clones, about nine tenths being singletons. The germline gives CDR1 SNHLY, CDR2 FYNNEI. Trimming took off 2 bases at V and 11 bases at J, with 6 bases between the two ends. The CDR3 has 10 amino acids. Here the sequenced sample was tumor tissue, taken after neoadjuvant nivolumab, alone or with ipilimumab, at or shortly before surgery. The clonotype was recovered from an adult with non-small cell lung cancer. Some clones in this sample may be carry-over from other donors' samples. This chain joins TRBV2 and TRBJ1-2; D is unclear. The CDR3 nucleotides read TGTGCCAGCAGTGAATTGGGTTACACCTTC. Amino acid sequence: CASSELGYTF.